Below, 8 T cell receptor beta chains from the same sample are listed, as sequenced in a study of post-analysis software for immune sequencing data. Notes on the study in general: Patients had higher frequencies than controls of about five TRBV segments, including TRBV5-6, TRBV5-1 and TRBV20-1.

No cognate antigen is known for these TCRs. cDNA libraries of TCR beta carried unique molecular identifiers. TCRdb analysed the PCR reads with MiXCR anew, one entry per CDR3 protein. Found here are 600,000 to 700,000 distinct CDR3 sequences, more than 50% of them singletons; the top ten hold about 11%. The specimen was blood. The receptors shown here come from a girl aged 2-10 years with multiple sclerosis.

The V gene is TRBV3-1, the J gene TRBJ2-7; D possibly corresponds to TRBD1 (6 bases). Trimming left V 0 bases short and J 4 bases short, with 13 bases between. In germline, CDR1 is LGHDT, CDR2 YNNKEL (reference sequence). The CDR3 contains 15 residues. The CDR3 is CASSQDEDRWYEQYF. As DNA, the CDR3 is TGTGCCAGCAGCCAAGACGAGGACAGATGGTACGAGCAGTACTTC.

In this sample, this clonotype turned up a few times. The gene calls are TRBV7-9 and TRBJ2-3; D is uncertain. This CDR3 has 12 amino acids. The V and J ends lost 5 bases and 6 bases respectively, with 9 bases between them. Germline loops: CDR1 SEHNR, CDR2 FQNEAQ (reference sequence). The CDR3 nucleotides read TGTGCCAGCAGCCTAAGCGTGGATACGCAGTATTTT. This codes for CASSLSVDTQYF.

CDR3 residues: CASSFALAGEAYEQYF. The CDR3 bases are TGTGCCAGCAGTTTCGCGCTAGCGGGAGAGGCATACGAGCAGTACTTC. This sequence joins TRBV12-3 or TRBV12-4 and TRBJ2-7, with 10 bases matching TRBD2. The CDR3 spans 16 residues. Trimming at V came to 3 bases and at J to 4 bases, leaving 9 bases not matched to a gene.

J is TRBJ1-5 and V is TRBV20-1; D is possibly TRBD1 (6 bases). The CDR3 is made up of 13 amino acids. Germline CDR1 DFQATT, CDR2 SNEGSKA (reference sequence). The V gene lost 3 bases and the J gene lost 6 bases, with 12 bases spanning the gap. The CDR3 DNA is TGCAGTGCTAGCATGGGGGGCGGTCAGCCCCAGCATTTT. Translating gives CSASMGGGQPQHF.

CDR3 amino acids: CASSLIIRGPEAFF. DNA for the CDR3: TGTGCCAGCAGCTTAATCATACGGGGTCCTGAAGCTTTCTTT. The V gene is TRBV11-2, the J gene TRBJ1-1, with no clear D. V lost 2 bases, J lost 6 bases, and 13 bases lay in between. Germline CDR1 reads SGHAT; CDR2 reads FQNNGV. The CDR3 has 14 residues.

This clonotype was seen a few times. The chain employs TRBV7-6 and TRBJ2-1; D not resolved. Trimming left V 5 bases short and J 9 bases short, with 20 bases between. The CDR3 covers 15 residues. The germline CDR1 and CDR2 sequences are SGHVS and FNYEAQ. The CDR3 sequence: CASSPEQTPTSEQFF. CDR3 DNA sequence: TGTGCCAGCAGCCCCGAGCAGACCCCGACCAGTGAGCAGTTCTTC.

This chain links TRBV7-2 with TRBJ2-1, with 8 bases that match TRBD2. This CDR3 is built from 17 residues. Germline CDR1 is SGHTA and CDR2 is FQGNSA. Losses at the gene ends were 4 bases for V and 0 bases for J; bases not matched to a gene: 8. The CDR3, as DNA: TGTGCCAGCAGCTCCCGGGGTAGCGGGGTCTCCTACAATGAGCAGTTCTTC. This sequence encodes CASSSRGSGVSYNEQFF.

The chain is built from TRBV7-9 and TRBJ2-3, with D tentatively TRBD1 (6 bases). CDR1 is SEHNR and CDR2 is FQNEAQ in the germline V gene (reference sequence). The V end lost 5 bases, the J end lost 2 bases, and 14 bases lay between the germline ends. This CDR3 spans 15 amino acids. Written as DNA, the CDR3 is TGTGCCAGCAGCAAAAGGGGACATGTCACAGATACGCAGTATTTT. Translating gives CASSKRGHVTDTQYF.